This is a list of T cell receptor beta chains from one sample in a study of vaccination and CD4 T cells after COVID-19. These receptors have no known antigen. TCRdb re-analysed the PCR reads in MiXCR, keeping a single row per CDR3 protein. The sample has over 10,000 distinct CDR3 sequences, 50% seen once. Specimen: CD4+ T cells from blood, cultured in vitro. These receptors were obtained from a human donor who had recovered from COVID-19. The CDR3 runs from the conserved cysteine through the conserved F or W. The order of the fields is clone size, D gene, V gene, J gene, CDR3 protein, CDR3 DNA. The D gene is left open where the match is weak. Part of the rows lack a size; the others show once, few, many or a class for expanded clones.

.	.	TRBV12-3/TRBV12-4	TRBJ1-6	CASSLQGGSPLHF	TGTGCCAGCAGTTTACAGGGCGGCTCACCCCTCCACTTT
.	.	TRBV5-1	TRBJ2-5	CASRNEPGPGLQETQYF	TGCGCCAGCAGAAATGAACCGGGGCCAGGACTTCAAGAGACCCAGTACTTC
.	.	TRBV6-2/TRBV6-3	TRBJ2-5	CASSYSAARAQYF	TGTGCCAGCAGTTACTCAGCGGCCAGGGCCCAGTACTTC
.	.	TRBV29-1	TRBJ2-6	CSVEGGTGANVLTF	TGCAGCGTTGAAGGAGGGACTGGGGCCAACGTCCTGACTTTC
.	.	TRBV12-3/TRBV12-4	TRBJ1-6	CASSLTRTANSPLHF	TGTGCCAGCAGTTTAACCCGTACAGCTAATTCACCCCTCCACTTT
.	.	TRBV6-5	TRBJ1-4	CASSYAPREKLFF	TGTGCCAGCAGTTACGCTCCTAGGGAAAAACTGTTTTTT
.	.	TRBV7-8	TRBJ2-5	CASIPLASPQETQYF	TGTGCCAGCATCCCGCTTGCCTCTCCGCAAGAGACCCAGTACTTC
.	.	TRBV5-6	TRBJ2-1	CASSLVLRGIDNEQFF	TGTGCCAGCAGCTTGGTTTTGCGGGGAATAGACAATGAGCAGTTCTTC
few	TRBD1	TRBV6-1	TRBJ1-2	CASSEAERQGYGYTF	TGTGCCAGCAGTGAAGCGGAAAGACAGGGGTATGGCTACACCTTC
.	.	TRBV7-6	TRBJ2-2	CASSPSEGNTGELFF	TGTGCCAGCAGCCCTTCGGAGGGGAACACCGGGGAGCTGTTTTTT